These T cell receptor beta chains were read from a single sample in a study of monozygotic twins with inflammatory bowel disease. TCRdb re-called the 5' RACE reads and shows each CDR3 protein once, DNA omitted. Its clone listing holds 300,000 to 350,000 distinct CDR3 sequences. The sample was blood. The source is a human donor with ulcerative colitis or Crohn's disease, or a healthy co-twin of an affected twin (not recorded which). CDR3s include the opening cysteine and the closing phenylalanine or tryptophan. The order of the fields is J gene, V gene, CDR3 protein.

TRBJ1-1 TRBV10-3 CAISDRENTEAFF
TRBJ2-1 TRBV7-8 CASSSQAFGPYNEQFF
TRBJ1-1 TRBV4-3 CASSRRIPTGTPGGHTEAFF
TRBJ2-7 TRBV29-1 CSAKGASGSNEQYF
TRBJ2-3 TRBV20-1 CSAPPGLAGSTDTQYF
TRBJ1-6 TRBV27 CASRPGSDGDFSPLHF
TRBJ2-5 TRBV15 CATSTTRLVPEVETQYF
TRBJ2-1 TRBV5-1 CASSLNTGDGQFF
TRBJ2-1 TRBV7-9 CASSSTTSGAASDEQFF
TRBJ1-1 TRBV9 CASSVGAGLRNTEAFF
TRBJ1-2 TRBV12-3/TRBV12-4 CASRVSTGIGYTF
TRBJ2-2 TRBV5-1 CASSLGDYGELFF
TRBJ2-1 TRBV20-1 CSAFTGSSYNEQFF